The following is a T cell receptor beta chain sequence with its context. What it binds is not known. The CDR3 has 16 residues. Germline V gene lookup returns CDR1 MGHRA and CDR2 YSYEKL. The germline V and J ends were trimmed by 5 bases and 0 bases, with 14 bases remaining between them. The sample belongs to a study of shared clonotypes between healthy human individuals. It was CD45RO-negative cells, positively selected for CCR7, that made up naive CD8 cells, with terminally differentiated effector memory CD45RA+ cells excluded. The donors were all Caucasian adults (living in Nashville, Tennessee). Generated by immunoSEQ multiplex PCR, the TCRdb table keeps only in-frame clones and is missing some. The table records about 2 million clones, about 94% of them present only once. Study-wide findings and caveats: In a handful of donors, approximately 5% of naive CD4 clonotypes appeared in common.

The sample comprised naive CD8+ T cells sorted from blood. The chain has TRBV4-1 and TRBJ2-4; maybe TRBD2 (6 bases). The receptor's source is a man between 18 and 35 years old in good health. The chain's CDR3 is CASSYKEGTAKNIQYF. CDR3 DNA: TGCGCCAGCAGCTACAAGGAGGGGACAGCCAAAAACATTCAGTACTTC.